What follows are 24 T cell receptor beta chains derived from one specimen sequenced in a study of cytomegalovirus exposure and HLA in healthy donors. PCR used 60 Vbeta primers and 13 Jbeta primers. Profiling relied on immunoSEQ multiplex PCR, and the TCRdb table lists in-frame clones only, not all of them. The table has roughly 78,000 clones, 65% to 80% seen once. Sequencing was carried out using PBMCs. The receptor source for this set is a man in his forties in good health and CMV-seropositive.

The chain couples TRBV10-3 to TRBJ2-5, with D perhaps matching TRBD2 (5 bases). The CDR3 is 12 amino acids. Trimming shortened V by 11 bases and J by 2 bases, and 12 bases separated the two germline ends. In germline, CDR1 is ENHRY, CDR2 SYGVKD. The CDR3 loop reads CAAGEPQETQYF. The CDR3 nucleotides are TGTGCCGCCGGGGAGCCTCAAGAGACCCAGTACTTC.

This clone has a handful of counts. For the CDR3, the DNA is TGTGCCAGCTCACCAAACAGGGGGCTTGGGGACACTGAAGCTTTCTTT. The encoded protein is CASSPNRGLGDTEAFF. This chain connects TRBV18 to TRBJ1-1; 9 nucleotides agree with TRBD1. The CDR3 length is 16 residues. CDR1 KGHSH and CDR2 LQKENI come from the germline V gene. V was pared by 2 bases and J by 3 bases, with 7 bases of the junction left unmatched.

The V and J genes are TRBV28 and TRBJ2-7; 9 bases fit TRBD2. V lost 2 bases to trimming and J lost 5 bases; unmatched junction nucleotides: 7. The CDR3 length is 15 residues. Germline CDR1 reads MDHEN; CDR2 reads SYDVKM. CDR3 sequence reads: CASSLQLASGDEQYF. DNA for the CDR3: TGTGCCAGCAGTTTACAACTAGCTAGCGGGGACGAGCAGTACTTC.

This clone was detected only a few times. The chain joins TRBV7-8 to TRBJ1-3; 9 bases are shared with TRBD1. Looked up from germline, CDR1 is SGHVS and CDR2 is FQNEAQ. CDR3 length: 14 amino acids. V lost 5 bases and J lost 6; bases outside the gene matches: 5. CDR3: CASSRGTGSNTIYF. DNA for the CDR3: TGTGCCAGCAGCAGAGGGACAGGGTCAAACACCATATATTTT. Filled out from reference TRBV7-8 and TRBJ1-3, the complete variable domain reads GAGVSQSPRYKVAKRGQDVALRCDPISGHVSLFWYQQALGQGPEFLTYFQNEAQLDKSGLPSDRFFAERPEGSVSTLKIQRTQQEDSAVYLCASSRGTGSNTIYFGEGSWLTVV.

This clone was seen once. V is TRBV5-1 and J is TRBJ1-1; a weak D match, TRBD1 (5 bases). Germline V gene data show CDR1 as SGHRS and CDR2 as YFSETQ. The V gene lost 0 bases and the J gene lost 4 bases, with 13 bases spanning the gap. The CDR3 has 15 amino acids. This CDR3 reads CASSLDGGLGTEAFF. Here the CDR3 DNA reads TGCGCCAGCAGCTTGGACGGGGGTTTGGGCACTGAAGCTTTCTTT.

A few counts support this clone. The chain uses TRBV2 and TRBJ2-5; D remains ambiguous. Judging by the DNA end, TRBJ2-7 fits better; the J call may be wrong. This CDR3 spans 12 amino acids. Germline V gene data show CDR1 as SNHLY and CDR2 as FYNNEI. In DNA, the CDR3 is TGTGCCAGCAGTACGGAGACCTACGAGCAGTACTTC. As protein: CASSTETYEQYF.

CDR3 sequence reads: CASSAGTGESGELFF. The CDR3 region has the DNA TGTGCCAGCAGTGCCGGGACAGGGGAGAGCGGGGAGCTGTTTTTT. The J gene is TRBJ2-2, the V gene TRBV6-5, with 10 bases identical to TRBD1. The CDR3 consists of 15 residues. V lost 5 bases, J lost 7 bases, and 7 bases stayed unmatched. Germline V gene lookup returns CDR1 MNHEY and CDR2 SVGAGI.

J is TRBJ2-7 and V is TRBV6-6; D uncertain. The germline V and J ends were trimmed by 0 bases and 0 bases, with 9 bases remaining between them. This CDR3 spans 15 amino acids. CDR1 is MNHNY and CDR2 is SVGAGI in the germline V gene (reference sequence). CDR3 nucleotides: TGTGCCAGCAGTTACTCTGATACGGTCTCCTACGAGCAGTACTTC. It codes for CASSYSDTVSYEQYF.

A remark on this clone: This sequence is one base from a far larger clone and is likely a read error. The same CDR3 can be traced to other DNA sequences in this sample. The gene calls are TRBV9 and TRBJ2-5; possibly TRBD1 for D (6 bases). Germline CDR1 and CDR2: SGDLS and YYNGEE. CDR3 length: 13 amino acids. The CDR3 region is CASSVEGEETQYF. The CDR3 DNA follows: TGTGCCAGCAGCGTAGAGGGGGAAGAGACTCAGTACTTC. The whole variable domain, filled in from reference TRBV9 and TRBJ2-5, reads DSGVTQTPKHLITATGQRVTLRCSPRSGDLSVYWYQQSLDQGLQFLIQYYNGEERAKGNILERFSAQQFPDLHSELNLSSLELGDSALYFCASSVEGEETQYFGPGTRLLVL.

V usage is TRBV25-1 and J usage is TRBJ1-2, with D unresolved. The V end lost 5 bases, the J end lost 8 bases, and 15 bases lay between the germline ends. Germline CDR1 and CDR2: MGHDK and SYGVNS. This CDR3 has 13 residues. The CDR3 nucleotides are TGTGCCAGCAGTTTTCGGACGGGGAAGGGCTACACCTTC. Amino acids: CASSFRTGKGYTF.

CDR3 DNA sequence: TGTGCCAGCAGTTCCCTGAGTGGACTGTTTTTT. Amino acids: CASSSLSGLFF. The V call is TRBV28, the J call TRBJ1-4; D is uncertain. CDR3 length equals 11 residues. Germline assignment: CDR1 MDHEN and CDR2 SYDVKM. Trimming removed 4 bases at V and 13 bases at J, with 10 bases between. Full variable domain (outside the CDR3, taken from reference TRBV28 and TRBJ1-4): DVKVTQSSRYLVKRTGEKVFLECVQDMDHENMFWYRQDPGLGLRLIYFSYDVKMKEKGDIPEGYSVSREKKERFSLILESASTNQTSMYLCASSSLSGLFFGSGTQLSVL.

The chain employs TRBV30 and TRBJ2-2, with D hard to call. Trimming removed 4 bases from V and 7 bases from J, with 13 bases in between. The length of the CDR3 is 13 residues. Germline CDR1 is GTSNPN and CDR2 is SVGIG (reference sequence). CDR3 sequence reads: CAWTYTVGGELFF. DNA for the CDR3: TGTGCCTGGACCTACACAGTGGGCGGGGAGCTGTTTTTT. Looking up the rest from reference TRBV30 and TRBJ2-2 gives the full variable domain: SQTIHQWPATLVQPVGSPLSLECTVEGTSNPNLYWYRQAAGRGLQLLFYSVGIGQISSEVPQNLSASRPQDRQFILSSKKLLLSDSGFYLCAWTYTVGGELFFGEGSRLTVL.

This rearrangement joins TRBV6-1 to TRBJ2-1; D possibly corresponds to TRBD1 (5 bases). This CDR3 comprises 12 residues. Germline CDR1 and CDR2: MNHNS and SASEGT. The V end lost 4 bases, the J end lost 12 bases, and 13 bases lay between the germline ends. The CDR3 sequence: CASSGSGIGQFF. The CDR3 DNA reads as TGTGCCAGCAGTGGTTCAGGGATAGGGCAGTTCTTC.

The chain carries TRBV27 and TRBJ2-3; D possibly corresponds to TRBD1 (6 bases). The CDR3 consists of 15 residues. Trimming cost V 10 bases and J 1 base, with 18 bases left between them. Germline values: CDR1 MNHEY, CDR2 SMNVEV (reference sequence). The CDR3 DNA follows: TGTGCCACCTCTGGTTGGGGGCCTGGCACAGATACGCAGTATTTT. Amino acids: CATSGWGPGTDTQYF.

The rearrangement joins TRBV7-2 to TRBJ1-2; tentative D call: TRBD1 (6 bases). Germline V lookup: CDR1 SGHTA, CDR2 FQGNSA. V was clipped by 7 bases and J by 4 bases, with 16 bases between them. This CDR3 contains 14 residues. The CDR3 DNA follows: TGTGCCAGCACCTGGGGGGGGGCAACCTATGGCTACACCTTC. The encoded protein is CASTWGGATYGYTF.

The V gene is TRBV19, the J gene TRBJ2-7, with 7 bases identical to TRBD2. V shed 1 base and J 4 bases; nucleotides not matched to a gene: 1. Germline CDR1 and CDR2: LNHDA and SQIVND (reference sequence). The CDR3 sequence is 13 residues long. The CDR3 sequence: CASSIAGGYEQYF. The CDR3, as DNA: TGTGCCAGTAGTATAGCGGGGGGTTACGAGCAGTACTTC. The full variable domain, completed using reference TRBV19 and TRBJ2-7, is DGGITQSPKYLFRKEGQNVTLSCEQNLNHDAMYWYRQDPGQGLRLIYYSQIVNDFQKGDIAEGYSVSREKKESFPLTVTSAQKNPTAFYLCASSIAGGYEQYFGPGTRLTVT.

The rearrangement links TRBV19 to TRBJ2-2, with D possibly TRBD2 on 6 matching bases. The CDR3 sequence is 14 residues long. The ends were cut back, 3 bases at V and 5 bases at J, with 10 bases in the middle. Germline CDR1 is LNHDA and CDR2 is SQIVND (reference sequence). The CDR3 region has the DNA TGTGCCAGTAGTATGTCCGGACTAACCGGGGAGCTGTTTTTT. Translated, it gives CASSMSGLTGELFF.

CDR3 protein: CASSAPGQGMTGELFF. The CDR3, as DNA: TGTGCCAGCAGCGCCCCGGGACAGGGAATGACCGGGGAGCTGTTTTTT. The chain couples TRBV9 to TRBJ2-2; 9 bases align to TRBD1. CDR1 and CDR2 (germline): SGDLS, YYNGEE. The CDR3 spans 16 residues. V was pared by 3 bases and J by 5 bases, with 8 bases of the junction left unmatched.

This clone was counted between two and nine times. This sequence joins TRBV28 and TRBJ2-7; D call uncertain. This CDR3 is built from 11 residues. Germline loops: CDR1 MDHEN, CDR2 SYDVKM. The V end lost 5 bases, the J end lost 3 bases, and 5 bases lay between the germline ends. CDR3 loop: CASSNFYEQYF. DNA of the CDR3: TGTGCCAGCAGTAACTTCTACGAGCAGTACTTC.

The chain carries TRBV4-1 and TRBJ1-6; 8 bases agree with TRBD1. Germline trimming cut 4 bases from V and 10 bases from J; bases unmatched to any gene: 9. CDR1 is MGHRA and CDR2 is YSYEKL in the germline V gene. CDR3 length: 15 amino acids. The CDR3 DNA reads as TGCGCCAGCAGCCTCGGACAGGGCACAGAGTCACCCCTCCACTTT. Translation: CASSLGQGTESPLHF.

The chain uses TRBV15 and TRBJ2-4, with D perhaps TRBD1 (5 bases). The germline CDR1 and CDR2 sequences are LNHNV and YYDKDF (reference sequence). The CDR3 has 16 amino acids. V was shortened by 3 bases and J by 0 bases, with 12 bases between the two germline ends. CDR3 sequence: CATSRVSQAAKNIQYF. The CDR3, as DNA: TGTGCCACCAGCAGGGTATCACAGGCAGCCAAAAACATTCAGTACTTC.

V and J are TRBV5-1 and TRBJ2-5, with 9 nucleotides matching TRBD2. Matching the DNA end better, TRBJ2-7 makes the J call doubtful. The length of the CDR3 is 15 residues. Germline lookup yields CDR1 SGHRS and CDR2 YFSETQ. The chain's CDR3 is CASSLEPSGVYEQYF. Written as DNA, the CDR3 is TGCGCCAGCAGCTTGGAACCTAGCGGGGTCTACGAGCAGTACTTC.

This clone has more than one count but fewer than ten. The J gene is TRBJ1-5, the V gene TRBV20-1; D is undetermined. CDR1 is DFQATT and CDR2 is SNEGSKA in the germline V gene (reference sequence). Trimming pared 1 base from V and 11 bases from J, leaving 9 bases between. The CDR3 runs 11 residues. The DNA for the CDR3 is TGCAGTGCTAGAGTGGCCGAGGCCCAGCATTTT. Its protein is CSARVAEAQHF.

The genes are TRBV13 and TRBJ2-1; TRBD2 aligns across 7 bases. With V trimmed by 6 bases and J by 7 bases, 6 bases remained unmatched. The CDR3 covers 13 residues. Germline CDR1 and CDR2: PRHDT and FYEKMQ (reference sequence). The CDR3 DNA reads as TGTGCCAGCAGGCTAGCGGAGGGTAATGAGCAGTTCTTC. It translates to CASRLAEGNEQFF.